Below, 32 T cell receptor beta chains from the same sample are listed, as sequenced in a study of long-term antiretroviral therapy in people with HIV. Runs used v3.0 of the immunoSEQ assay and were done at survey level. Data came from immunoSEQ multiplex PCR; TCRdb stores just in-frame clones and leaves some out. The sample carries about 12,000 clones, about 80% recorded once. Sequenced material: unsorted PBMCs, taken 3 to 3.2 years before starting antiretroviral therapy. The receptor set was obtained from a man aged 40-49 years with HIV.

The chain recombines TRBV7-2 with TRBJ2-2, with 7 bases fitting TRBD1. The CDR3 extends over 14 amino acids. Trimming removed 6 bases from V and 6 bases from J; junction bases left unmatched: 7. Germline V lookup: CDR1 SGHTA, CDR2 FQGNSA. CDR3 bases: TGTGCCAGCAGATCAATCGGGACAGCCGGGGAGCTGTTTTTT. It translates to CASRSIGTAGELFF.

The V gene is TRBV6-5, the J gene TRBJ1-1; TRBD1 agrees at 7 bases. This CDR3 contains 15 residues. Trimming cost V 5 bases and J 0 bases; bases outside gene matches: 6. Looked up from germline, CDR1 is MNHEY and CDR2 is SVGAGI. CDR3: CASSHRQGVNTEAFF. The DNA of the CDR3 is TGTGCCAGCAGTCACCGACAGGGAGTGAACACTGAAGCTTTCTTT.

The chain couples TRBV4-2 to TRBJ1-5; 7 bases map to TRBD1. J was trimmed by 3 bases and V by 4 bases; bases with no gene match: 6. The CDR3 runs 15 residues. CDR1 is LGHNA and CDR2 is YNFKEQ in the germline V gene. CDR3 nucleotides: TGTGCCAGCAGCCGCGACAGGGTTAACAATCAGCCCCAGCATTTT. This encodes CASSRDRVNNQPQHF.

The chain uses TRBV27 and TRBJ1-5; TRBD1 might be the D (5 bases). This CDR3 region has 18 residues. From germline, CDR1 is MNHEY and CDR2 SMNVEV (reference sequence). The V end lost 5 bases, the J end lost 0 bases, and 20 bases lay between the germline ends. The CDR3 protein is CASSALRPGGYSNQPQHF. The DNA of the CDR3 is TGTGCCAGCAGTGCACTTCGTCCCGGGGGGTATAGCAATCAGCCCCAGCATTTT.

The rearrangement joins TRBV9 to TRBJ2-7; 8 bases fit TRBD2. The CDR3 has 14 residues. The germline V gene encodes CDR1 SGDLS and CDR2 YYNGEE. Unmatched junction bases numbered 6, after V lost 1 base and J lost 6 bases. Here the CDR3 DNA reads TGTGCCAGCAGCGTAACCACTAGCGGCGGCGAGCAGTACTTC. Translation: CASSVTTSGGEQYF. Filled out from reference TRBV9 and TRBJ2-7, the complete variable domain reads DSGVTQTPKHLITATGQRVTLRCSPRSGDLSVYWYQQSLDQGLQFLIQYYNGEERAKGNILERFSAQQFPDLHSELNLSSLELGDSALYFCASSVTTSGGEQYFGPGTRLTVT.

J is TRBJ2-1 and V is TRBV30; 8 positions match TRBD1. This CDR3 contains 13 residues. V was pared by 5 bases and J by 2 bases, with 2 bases of the junction left unmatched. Germline loops: CDR1 GTSNPN, CDR2 SVGIG (reference sequence). CDR3 in amino acids: CAWVQGAYNEQFF. The CDR3, as DNA: TGTGCCTGGGTACAGGGGGCCTACAATGAGCAGTTCTTC.

V and J are TRBV7-2 and TRBJ2-1, with D possibly being TRBD1 (5 bases). Germline V gene lookup returns CDR1 SGHTA and CDR2 FQGNSA. With 9 bases removed from V and 4 bases from J, the gap between germline ends came to 16 bases. The CDR3 contains 14 residues. CDR3 in amino acids: CASRGSTLYNEQFF. CDR3 in DNA: TGTGCCAGTAGGGGTTCGACCCTATACAATGAGCAGTTCTTC.

The chain employs TRBV4-3 and TRBJ2-7, with D possibly being TRBD1 (6 bases). The CDR3 is 15 residues long. V lost 2 bases and J lost 0, with 11 bases in between. The germline V gene encodes CDR1 LGHNA and CDR2 YSLEER. CDR3: CASSQTRDNSYEQYF. In DNA, the CDR3 is TGCGCCAGCAGCCAAACCCGGGACAACTCCTACGAGCAGTACTTC.

This chain uses TRBV6-5 with TRBJ1-5; D is ambiguous. The length of the CDR3 is 14 residues. Trimming took 5 bases from V and 2 from J, leaving 10 bases between them. The germline CDR1 and CDR2 sequences are MNHEY and SVGAGI. The CDR3 sequence: CASSEGRGNQPQHF. The CDR3 nucleotides are TGTGCCAGCAGTGAGGGCCGGGGCAATCAGCCCCAGCATTTT.

This clone qualifies as medium-sized (0.01 to 0.1%). J is TRBJ1-1 and V is TRBV19, with D maybe TRBD1 (5 bases). The CDR3 covers 14 residues. From germline, CDR1 is LNHDA and CDR2 SQIVND (reference sequence). With 5 bases removed from V and 1 base from J, the gap between germline ends came to 11 bases. The CDR3 DNA sequence: TGTGCCAGTAGTGTCGGGACGGGGAACACTGAAGCTTTCTTT. Its translation is CASSVGTGNTEAFF.

The chain combines TRBV11-1 with TRBJ2-1; possible D gene TRBD2, 6 bases. With 4 bases removed from V and 0 bases from J, the gap between germline ends came to 16 bases. This CDR3 contains 17 residues. The germline V gene has CDR1 SGHAT and CDR2 FQDESV (reference sequence). CDR3 nucleotides: TGTGCCAGCAGCTCTTGGGGTAGCGGACTCTCCTACAATGAGCAGTTCTTC. Translation gives CASSSWGSGLSYNEQFF.

V is TRBV7-8 and J is TRBJ1-1; D not certain. CDR3 length: 15 residues. Germline V gene data show CDR1 as SGHVS and CDR2 as FQNEAQ. V was clipped by 4 bases and J by 1 base, with 13 bases between them. The DNA for the CDR3 is TGTGCCAGCAGCTGGGAGGACGACCGGAACACTGAAGCTTTCTTT. This translates into CASSWEDDRNTEAFF.

In its sample, this clone was seen a few times. V and J are TRBV10-3 and TRBJ1-3, with 8 nucleotides matching TRBD1. The CDR3 totals 16 residues. The germline V gene encodes CDR1 ENHRY and CDR2 SYGVKD. The V and J ends lost 6 bases and 0 bases, in that order; junction bases with no gene match: 7. In nucleotides, the CDR3 is TGTGCCATCAGCTTGGGACAGGTCGGCTCTGGAAACACCATATATTTT. Its protein product is CAISLGQVGSGNTIYF.

The chain employs TRBV5-1 and TRBJ2-2; 12 nucleotides align to TRBD1. CDR1 SGHRS and CDR2 YFSETQ come from the germline V gene. The V segment lost 1 base and the J segment 6 bases; nucleotides outside the gene matches: 10. The CDR3 consists of 18 residues. The CDR3 sequence is CASSLLPDRDRGPGELFF. CDR3 DNA: TGCGCCAGCAGCTTGTTACCAGACCGGGACAGGGGGCCCGGGGAGCTGTTTTTT.

This clone has a single count. DNA for the CDR3: TGTGCCAGCAGCTCTGGGCAGGGGTACTATGGCTACACCTTC. It translates to CASSSGQGYYGYTF. V usage is TRBV7-9 and J usage is TRBJ1-2; possible D gene TRBD1, 6 bases. V was trimmed by 4 bases and J by 3 bases, leaving 12 bases between them. Germline CDR1 reads SEHNR; CDR2 reads FQNEAQ (reference sequence). The CDR3 runs to 14 residues.

The CDR3 nucleotides read TGTGCCGCCGGAGAGGGTTCTGGGGCCAACGTCCTGACTTTC. It is translated as CAAGEGSGANVLTF. The chain recombines TRBV5-4 with TRBJ2-6; possible D gene TRBD2, 5 bases. The CDR3 runs 14 residues. Germline V gene data show CDR1 as SGHNT and CDR2 as YYREEE (reference sequence). Trimming took off 10 bases at V and 1 base at J, with 12 bases between the two ends.

The CDR3 sequence is CASSLMGNSYNEQFF. In DNA form, the CDR3 reads TGTGCCAGCAGTTTAATGGGAAACTCCTACAATGAGCAGTTCTTC. This chain links TRBV27 with TRBJ2-1; D not certain. Deletions cut 2 bases from V and 0 bases from J, with 8 bases between. This CDR3 is 15 amino acids long. Germline V gene lookup returns CDR1 MNHEY and CDR2 SMNVEV (reference sequence).

The chain couples TRBV19 to TRBJ1-3; 9 bases agree with TRBD1. The germline gives CDR1 LNHDA, CDR2 SQIVND (reference sequence). The CDR3 is made up of 14 amino acids. Trimming cost V 8 bases and J 3 bases; bases outside gene matches: 5. The CDR3 nucleotides are TGTGCCAGTTCGGGACAGGGAGTTGGAAACACCATATATTTT. Its translation is CASSGQGVGNTIYF.

J is TRBJ2-5 and V is TRBV11-2; 7 bases line up with TRBD1. J lost 0 bases, V lost 5 bases, and 6 bases had no gene match. Germline CDR1 reads SGHAT; CDR2 reads FQNNGV. CDR3 length equals 15 residues. CDR3 bases: TGTGCCAGCAGCCCCGGACAGGCCCACCAAGAGACCCAGTACTTC. Translated, it gives CASSPGQAHQETQYF.

The chain couples TRBV6-4 to TRBJ2-5; D ambiguous. CDR3 size: 13 residues. Trimming took off 3 bases at V and 2 bases at J, with 7 bases between the two ends. Germline V lookup: CDR1 MRHNA, CDR2 SNTAGT. Here the CDR3 DNA reads TGTGCCAGCAGTGAAACAGCACAAGAGACCCAGTACTTC. As protein: CASSETAQETQYF.

This sequence joins TRBV6-6 and TRBJ1-5; no clear D gene. Between the trimmed V and J ends, which lost 8 bases and 3 bases, there was a span of 11 bases. The CDR3 has 13 residues. The V gene's germline CDR1 is MNHNY and CDR2 SVGAGI (reference sequence). CDR3 in DNA: TGTGCCAGCCTAGGCCCAATCAATCAGCCCCAGCATTTT. Its translation is CASLGPINQPQHF.

This chain connects TRBV9 to TRBJ1-1; D is uncertain. This CDR3 spans 14 amino acids. Between the trimmed V and J ends, which lost 0 bases and 2 bases, there was a span of 8 bases. The germline V gene encodes CDR1 SGDLS and CDR2 YYNGEE. Here the CDR3 DNA reads TGTGCCAGCAGCGTAGAGCCCTTTAACACTGAAGCTTTCTTT. Its protein is CASSVEPFNTEAFF.

This clone has more than one count but fewer than ten. The V gene is TRBV7-3, the J gene TRBJ1-2; possibly TRBD1 for D (6 bases). The V end lost 5 bases, the J end lost 8 bases, and 18 bases lay between the germline ends. CDR1 is SGHTA and CDR2 is FQGTGA in the germline V gene. The length of the CDR3 is 14 residues. The CDR3 loop reads CASSDGGDIEGYTF. For the CDR3, the DNA is TGTGCCAGCAGCGATGGCGGGGACATAGAAGGCTACACCTTC.

The chain couples TRBV30 to TRBJ2-1; no clear D. In germline, CDR1 is GTSNPN, CDR2 SVGIG (reference sequence). The CDR3 totals 15 residues. Between the trimmed V and J ends, which lost 0 bases and 6 bases, there was a span of 15 bases. CDR3 DNA sequence: TGTGCCTGGAGTGTAGGTCCAGTTTCCCGCAATGAGCAGTTCTTC. Encoded protein: CAWSVGPVSRNEQFF.

The rearrangement joins TRBV28 to TRBJ2-7, with D perhaps TRBD1 or TRBD2 (5 bases each). The CDR3 totals 15 residues. Germline V gene data show CDR1 as MDHEN and CDR2 as SYDVKM. Trimming took off 5 bases at V and 0 bases at J, with 14 bases between the two ends. The CDR3 sequence is CASSRVGGVSYEQYF. The CDR3 DNA sequence: TGTGCCAGCAGTAGGGTTGGGGGAGTCTCCTACGAGCAGTACTTC.

The V call is TRBV4-2, the J call TRBJ2-7; D unclear. The length of the CDR3 is 14 residues. Germline V gene data show CDR1 as LGHNA and CDR2 as YNFKEQ. V was shortened by 0 bases and J by 7 bases, with 13 bases between the two germline ends. The CDR3: CASSQDSSLWEQYF. The CDR3 nucleotides are TGTGCCAGCAGCCAAGACTCATCTTTGTGGGAGCAGTACTTC.

The chain recombines TRBV6-5 with TRBJ1-1; D is unresolved. Germline assignment: CDR1 MNHEY and CDR2 SVGAGI. The CDR3 is 13 residues long. V was trimmed by 9 bases and J by 1 base, leaving 12 bases between them. This CDR3 reads CARNKGRNTEAFF. In DNA, the CDR3 is TGTGCCAGAAATAAGGGCCGGAACACTGAAGCTTTCTTT.

This sequence joins TRBV9 and TRBJ1-4; D possibly corresponds to TRBD1 (6 bases). The CDR3 totals 15 residues. Trimming removed 6 bases at V and 5 bases at J, with 17 bases between. CDR1 is SGDLS and CDR2 is YYNGEE in the germline V gene. CDR3 loop: CASTLAGTKNEKLFF. CDR3 nucleotides: TGTGCCAGCACCCTGGCCGGGACAAAAAATGAAAAACTGTTTTTT.

The V call is TRBV7-2, the J call TRBJ1-5; D uncertain. This CDR3 has 15 residues. V was clipped by 2 bases and J by 7 bases, with 15 bases between them. Germline V lookup: CDR1 SGHTA, CDR2 FQGNSA. Here the CDR3 DNA reads TGTGCCAGCAGCTTATTAATAGGAGTCAGGCAGCCCCAGCATTTT. Protein sequence: CASSLLIGVRQPQHF.

CDR3 sequence: CASRLSGDYEQYF. In DNA, the CDR3 is TGTGCCAGCAGGCTTTCGGGGGACTACGAGCAGTACTTC. The chain has TRBV27 and TRBJ2-7, with a tentative D call TRBD2 (6 bases). The V end was cut by 6 bases, the J end by 3 bases, with 12 bases between. Germline V gives CDR1 MNHEY, CDR2 SMNVEV (reference sequence). This CDR3 spans 13 amino acids.

This rearrangement joins TRBV15 to TRBJ1-3, with TRBD1 matching over 9 bases. This CDR3 spans 15 amino acids. J gave up 4 bases and V 1 base, and 2 bases lay outside the gene matches. Germline CDR1 is LNHNV and CDR2 is YYDKDF (reference sequence). CDR3 DNA: TGTGCCACCAGCAGAGCGGACAGGGGAGGAAACACCATATATTTT. Translating it yields CATSRADRGGNTIYF.

The V gene is TRBV5-4, the J gene TRBJ2-2, with 8 bases fitting TRBD2. The CDR3 is 15 residues long. Unmatched junction bases numbered 1, after V lost 2 bases and J lost 1 base. Germline lookup yields CDR1 SGHNT and CDR2 YYREEE (reference sequence). CDR3 region: CASSLGTRNTGELFF. The CDR3 DNA sequence: TGTGCCAGCAGCTTAGGGACTAGGAACACCGGGGAGCTGTTTTTT.